Sequencing of this TCR beta chain was carried out in a study of T cells in localized non-small cell lung cancer. The data were produced by immunoSEQ multiplex PCR, yet TCRdb's version contains in-frame clones alone and is incomplete. The sample has 55,000 to 65,000 clones, about 90% seen once. Per the germline V gene, CDR1 is MGHRA and CDR2 is YSYEKL. The CDR3 is 15 amino acids. Trimming removed 4 bases at V and 2 bases at J, with 14 bases between. This sequence was found in a man between 40 and 70 years old with stage I squamous cell lung carcinoma. Here the sequenced sample was peripheral blood, taken before any cancer treatment. The chain couples TRBV4-1 to TRBJ1-2; D gene uncertain. The CDR3 spells CASSRTLGENYGYTF. As DNA, the CDR3 is TGCGCCAGCAGCCGTACACTGGGTGAAAACTATGGCTACACCTTC.